One and the same sample provided the 3 T cell receptor beta chains below, sequenced in a study of control samples from healthy donors and cancer patients. TCRdb's copy holds only in-frame clones and misses some; the assay was immunoSEQ multiplex PCR. The repertoire holds 100,000 to 150,000 clones, with 80% to 95% as singletons. The sequenced material came from blood. These receptors came from a man between 35 and 55 years old in good health.

This clone was picked up one time. The chain carries TRBV7-9 and TRBJ1-1, with 8 bases matching TRBD1. The CDR3 spans 15 residues. Germline V lookup: CDR1 SEHNR, CDR2 FQNEAQ (reference sequence). The V and J ends lost 2 bases and 6 bases, in that order; junction bases with no gene match: 8. The DNA of the CDR3 is TGTGCCAGCAGCTTACCGGGACAGGTTACGTCTGAAGCTTTCTTT. Its translation is CASSLPGQVTSEAFF.

The CDR3 coding sequence is TGTGCCAGCAGCGCTCAGGGGGCCTCGGGAAATTCACCCCTCCACTTT. Protein product: CASSAQGASGNSPLHF. The chain links TRBV9 to TRBJ1-6; 8 bases are shared with TRBD1. The V and J ends lost 3 bases and 7 bases, in that order; junction bases with no gene match: 9. This CDR3 region has 16 residues. The germline V gene has CDR1 SGDLS and CDR2 YYNGEE.

This clone was seen only a few times. The rearrangement joins TRBV9 to TRBJ2-3; D perhaps matches TRBD2 (5 bases). Deletions cut 4 bases from V and 3 bases from J, with 18 bases between. From germline, CDR1 is SGDLS and CDR2 YYNGEE. The length of the CDR3 is 16 residues. Here the CDR3 DNA reads TGTGCCAGCAGCCGTCCCCCTTCGGAGGCAACAGATACGCAGTATTTT. This codes for CASSRPPSEATDTQYF.